These 2 T cell receptor beta chains were all obtained from the same sample, sequenced in a study of circulating CD8 cells and anti-PD-1 response in melanoma. Using 15 ng of total RNA, TCR libraries were made with the QIAseq Immune Repertoire TCR panel. Via MiXCR, TCRdb re-called the reads, giving one row per CDR3 protein. The sample lists 430 or so distinct CDR3 sequences, under 6.5% occurring once. From live CD3+CD8+TCRalphabeta+ cells, four PD-1 and/or TIGIT subsets were sorted. The material was CD8+ T cells from PBMCs, obtained at baseline or after one month of anti-PD-1 therapy (not recorded which). These TCRs come from a human donor with melanoma.

By sample fraction, this clonotype is large (0.1 to 1%). This chain uses TRBV7-3 with TRBJ1-5; D is undetermined. Germline V gives CDR1 SGHTA, CDR2 FQGTGA. V dropped 2 bases and J dropped 0 bases, with 5 bases sitting between them. This CDR3 contains 14 residues. The CDR3 protein is CASSLGDSNQPQHF. The CDR3 region has the DNA TGTGCCAGCAGCTTAGGGGATAGCAATCAGCCCCAGCATTTT.

By share, this clonotype counts as large. J is TRBJ2-3 and V is TRBV27, with D possibly being TRBD1 or TRBD2 (5 bases each). V shed 2 bases and J shed 4 bases, with 10 bases lying between them. CDR1 is MNHEY, CDR2 SMNVEV, per germline (reference sequence). CDR3 length: 14 amino acids. This chain's CDR3 is CASSLRQGADTQYF. The DNA of the CDR3 is TGTGCCAGCAGTTTACGGCAGGGAGCAGATACGCAGTATTTT.